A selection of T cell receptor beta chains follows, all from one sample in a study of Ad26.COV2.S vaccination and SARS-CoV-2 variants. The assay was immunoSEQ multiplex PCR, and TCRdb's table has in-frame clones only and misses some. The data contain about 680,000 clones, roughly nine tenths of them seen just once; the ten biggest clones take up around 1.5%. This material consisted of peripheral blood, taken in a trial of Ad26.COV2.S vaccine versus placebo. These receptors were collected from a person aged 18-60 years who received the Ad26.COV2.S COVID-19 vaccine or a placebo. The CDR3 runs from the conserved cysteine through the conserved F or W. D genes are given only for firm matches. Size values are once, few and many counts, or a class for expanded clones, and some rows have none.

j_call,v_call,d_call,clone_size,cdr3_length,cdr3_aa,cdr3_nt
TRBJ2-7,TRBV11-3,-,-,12,CASSFRRRGLYF,TGTGCCAGCAGCTTCCGCCGGCGGGGGCTGTACTTC
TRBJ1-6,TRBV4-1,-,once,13,CASSQGMNSPLHF,TGCGCCAGCAGCCAGGGGATGAATTCACCCCTCCACTTT
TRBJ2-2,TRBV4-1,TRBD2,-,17,CASSQGRLAGTTGELFF,TGCGCCAGCAGCCAAGGGCGACTAGCGGGGACCACCGGGGAGCTGTTTTTT
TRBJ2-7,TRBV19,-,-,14,CASSMEGSSYEQYF,TGTGCCAGTAGTATGGAGGGGAGCTCCTACGAGCAGTACTTC
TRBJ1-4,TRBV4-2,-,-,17,CASSQVYLRQYDEKLFF,TGTGCCAGCAGCCAAGTATACTTACGACAGTACGATGAAAAACTGTTTTTT
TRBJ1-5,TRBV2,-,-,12,CASRAGNQPQHF,TGTGCCAGCCGGGCCGGCAATCAGCCCCAGCATTTT
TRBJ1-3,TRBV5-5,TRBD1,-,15,CASSWTGFSGNTIYF,TGTGCCAGCAGCTGGACAGGTTTCTCTGGAAACACCATATATTTT
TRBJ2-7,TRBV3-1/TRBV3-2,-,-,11,CASSQGHRRYF,TGTGCCAGCAGCCAGGGACACAGGAGGTACTTC
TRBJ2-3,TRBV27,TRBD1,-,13,CASARDRKDTQYF,TGTGCCAGCGCCCGGGACAGAAAGGATACGCAGTATTTT
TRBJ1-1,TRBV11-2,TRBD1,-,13,CASISQGRREAFF,TGTGCCAGCATCTCACAGGGGCGGAGGGAAGCTTTCTTT
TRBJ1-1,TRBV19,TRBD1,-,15,CASSMWDRLNTEAFF,TGTGCCAGTAGTATGTGGGACAGGCTGAACACTGAAGCTTTCTTT
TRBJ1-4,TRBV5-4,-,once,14,CASSLKGMDEKLFF,TGTGCCAGCAGCTTGAAGGGAATGGATGAAAAACTGTTTTTT
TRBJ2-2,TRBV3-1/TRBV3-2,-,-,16,CASSQGSGTLTGELFF,TGTGCCAGCAGCCAAGGGTCCGGGACTTTGACCGGGGAGCTGTTTTTT
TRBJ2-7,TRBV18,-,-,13,CASSPDRSYEQYF,TGTGCCAGCTCACCAGACAGATCCTACGAGCAGTACTTC
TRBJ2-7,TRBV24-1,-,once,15,CATSDPQESSYEQYF,TGTGCCACCAGTGACCCACAGGAGAGCTCCTACGAGCAGTACTTC
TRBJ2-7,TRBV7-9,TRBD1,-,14,CASSTGQGFDEQYF,TGTGCCAGCAGCACGGGACAGGGGTTCGACGAGCAGTACTTC
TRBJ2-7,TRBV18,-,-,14,CASSLGTQKYEQYF,TGTGCCAGCTCTCTAGGGACGCAGAAATACGAGCAGTACTTC
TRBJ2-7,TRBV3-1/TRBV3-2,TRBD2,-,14,CASSQAGGPREQYF,TGTGCCAGCAGCCAAGCGGGAGGGCCTCGGGAGCAGTACTTC
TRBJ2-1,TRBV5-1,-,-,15,CASSLDPASGDEQFF,TGCGCCAGCAGCTTGGATCCAGCCTCGGGGGATGAGCAGTTCTTC
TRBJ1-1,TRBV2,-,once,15,CASSEGRGMNTEAFF,TGTGCCAGCAGTGAAGGGCGTGGAATGAACACTGAAGCTTTCTTT
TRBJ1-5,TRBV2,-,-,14,CASSETDSNQPQHF,TGTGCCAGCAGTGAGACGGATAGCAATCAGCCCCAGCATTTT
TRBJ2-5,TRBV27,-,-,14,CASRTTGFQETQYF,TGTGCCAGCCGAACGACAGGTTTCCAAGAGACCCAGTACTTC
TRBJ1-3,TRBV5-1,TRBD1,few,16,CASSWDSPRSGNTIYF,TGCGCCAGCAGCTGGGACAGCCCCCGCTCTGGAAACACCATATATTTT
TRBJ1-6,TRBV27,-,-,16,CASSFSTAYGNSPLHF,TGTGCCAGCAGTTTCTCGACTGCGTATGGCAATTCACCCCTCCACTTT
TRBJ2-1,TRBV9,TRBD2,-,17,CASSSQVGTRTFNEQFF,TGTGCCAGCAGCTCACAGGTGGGGACTAGGACCTTTAATGAGCAGTTCTTC
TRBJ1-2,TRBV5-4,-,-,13,CASSSGVNYGYTF,TGTGCCAGCAGCTCCGGGGTTAACTATGGCTACACCTTC
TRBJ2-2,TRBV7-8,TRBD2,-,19,CASTPGLAGGSGDTGELFF,TGTGCCAGCACCCCGGGACTAGCGGGAGGAAGCGGTGACACCGGGGAGCTGTTTTTT
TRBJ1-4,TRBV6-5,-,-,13,CASSRLGFEKLFF,TGTGCCAGCAGTCGGTTGGGGTTTGAAAAACTGTTTTTT
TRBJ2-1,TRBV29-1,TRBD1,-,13,CSVTGGISNEQFF,TGCAGCGTGACAGGGGGCATTTCCAATGAGCAGTTCTTC
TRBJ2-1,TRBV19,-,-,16,CASSIFRGWEGGEQFF,TGTGCCAGTAGTATTTTCCGAGGGTGGGAAGGGGGTGAGCAGTTCTTC
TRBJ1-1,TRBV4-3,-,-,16,CASSQQRWTANTEAFF,TGCGCCAGCAGCCAACAACGCTGGACAGCGAACACTGAAGCTTTCTTT
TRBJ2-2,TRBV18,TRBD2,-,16,CASLALAGTNTGELFF,TGTGCCAGCCTCGCCCTAGCGGGAACGAACACCGGGGAGCTGTTTTTT
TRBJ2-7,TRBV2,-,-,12,CASSVDHYEQYF,TGTGCCAGCAGTGTAGACCACTACGAGCAGTACTTC
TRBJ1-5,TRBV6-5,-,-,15,CASRSRSTLDQPQHF,TGTGCCAGCAGGTCCAGGAGTACCTTGGATCAGCCCCAGCATTTT
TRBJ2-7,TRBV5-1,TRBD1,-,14,CASSLGDREDEQYF,TGCGCCAGCAGCTTGGGGGACAGGGAAGACGAGCAGTACTTC
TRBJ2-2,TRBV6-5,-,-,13,CASSRTAPGELFF,TGTGCCAGCAGTCGGACTGCCCCCGGGGAGCTGTTTTTT
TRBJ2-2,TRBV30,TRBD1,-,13,CAWSGQGNGELFF,TGTGCCTGGAGTGGACAGGGAAACGGGGAGCTGTTTTTT
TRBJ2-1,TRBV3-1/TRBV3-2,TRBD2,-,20,CASSQDTGTSGGPFYNEQFF,TGTGCCAGCAGCCAAGACACCGGGACTAGCGGGGGTCCCTTCTACAATGAGCAGTTCTTC
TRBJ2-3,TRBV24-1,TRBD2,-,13,CATSVSGSDTQYF,TGTGCCACCAGTGTTAGCGGGAGCGATACGCAGTATTTT
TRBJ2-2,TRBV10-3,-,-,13,CAISELASGELFF,TGTGCCATCAGTGAGTTAGCATCCGGGGAGCTGTTTTTT
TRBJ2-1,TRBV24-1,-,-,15,CATSDPQDYYNEQFF,TGTGCCACCAGTGATCCCCAAGACTACTACAATGAGCAGTTCTTC
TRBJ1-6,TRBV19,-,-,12,CASHEGGSPLHF,TGTGCCAGTCATGAAGGAGGATCACCCCTCCACTTT
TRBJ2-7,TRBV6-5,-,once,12,CASTAAFTEQYF,TGTGCCAGCACGGCAGCCTTCACCGAGCAGTACTTC
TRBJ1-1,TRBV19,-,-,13,CASSLTGNTEAFF,TGTGCCAGTAGCCTGACAGGGAACACTGAAGCTTTCTTT
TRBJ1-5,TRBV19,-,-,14,CASSGTQGRQPQHF,TGTGCCAGTTCGGGGACACAGGGCCGTCAGCCCCAGCATTTT
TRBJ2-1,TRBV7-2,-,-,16,CASSPTGGLPYAEQFF,TGTGCCAGCAGCCCGACGGGTGGACTACCCTACGCTGAGCAGTTCTTC
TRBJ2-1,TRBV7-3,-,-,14,CASSPGGLYNEQFF,TGTGCCAGCAGCCCAGGAGGTCTTTACAATGAGCAGTTCTTC
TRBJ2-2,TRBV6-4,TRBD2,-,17,CASSDSGSGANTGELFF,TGTGCCAGCAGTGACTCTGGTAGCGGGGCGAACACCGGGGAGCTGTTTTTT
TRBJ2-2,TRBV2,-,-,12,CASNRDTGELFF,TGTGCCAGCAACAGGGACACCGGGGAGCTGTTTTTT
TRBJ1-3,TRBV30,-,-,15,CAWSPGHSSGNTIYF,TGTGCCTGGAGCCCCGGGCACAGCTCTGGAAACACCATATATTTT
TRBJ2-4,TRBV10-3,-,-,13,CATGGLAKNIQYF,TGTGCCACCGGAGGACTAGCCAAAAACATTCAGTACTTC